The rows below give T cell receptor beta chains drawn from one sample of a study of blood T cell repertoires in COVID-19. Profiling relied on immunoSEQ multiplex PCR, and the TCRdb table lists in-frame clones only, not all of them. The profile covers fewer than 30,000 clones, with about 91% appearing a single time and about 17% taken by the ten largest. The material sequenced was peripheral blood. The origin of the receptors is a human donor with active COVID-19. The donor label of this sample is uncertain. Each CDR3 is given with its conserved first and last residue. A D gene is named only where the DNA matches it firmly. A row's size may be missing; if present it is once, few, many or a size class.

>once|TRBV24-1|TRBJ2-3|TRBD1
TGTGCCACCAGTGGATGGGGACAGGGGATAGCAGATACGCAGTATTTT
CATSGWGQGIADTQYF
>.|TRBV11-1|TRBJ1-2|TRBD1
TGTGCCAGCAGAGAAGGGGGCGCATCAGTAGGCTACACCTTC
CASREGGASVGYTF
>.|TRBV3-1/TRBV3-2|TRBJ2-7|TRBD2
TGTGCCAGCAGCCGTAATCCGACTAGCGGGTTAGAGCAGTACTTC
CASSRNPTSGLEQYF
>.|TRBV7-8|TRBJ2-1|TRBD2
TGTGCCAGCAGCCTTGGGACTAGCGGGAGTGGTAATGAGCAGTTCTTC
CASSLGTSGSGNEQFF
>.|TRBV19|TRBJ1-1|.
TGTGCCAGTACTAACAGGGCTAAAGCTTTCTTT
CASTNRAKAFF
>.|TRBV13|TRBJ2-7|TRBD2
TGTGCCAGCAGCCCATCTCCGGGGGGCGAGCAGTACTTC
CASSPSPGGEQYF
>.|TRBV7-9|TRBJ2-3|TRBD2
TGTGCCAGCAGCGGACTAGCGGGGGCCCCTGTGTATTTT
CASSGLAGAPVYF
>once|TRBV20-1|TRBJ2-6|.
TGCAGTGCTAGTTTCGCTGGGGCCAACGTCCTGACTTTC
CSASFAGANVLTF
>.|TRBV7-3|TRBJ2-1|TRBD1
TGTGCCAGCAGCACCGGGACAGGGGGCGGGCAGTTCTTC
CASSTGTGGGQFF
>.|TRBV12-1|TRBJ2-1|.
TGTGCCAGCAGCCCCGGACAGGGTTACAATGAGCAGTTCTTC
CASSPGQGYNEQFF
>.|TRBV5-4|TRBJ2-7|TRBD1
TGTGCCAGCAGCTTGCGGGACAGCCCCTACGAGCAGTACTTC
CASSLRDSPYEQYF
>.|TRBV28|TRBJ2-1|.
TGTGCCAGCACCCCAGGCAATGAGCAGTTCTTC
CASTPGNEQFF
>.|TRBV6-1|TRBJ2-7|TRBD2
TGTGCCAGCAGTGACCCGGGACTAGCGGGGGTCCTATCCTTCTACGAGCAGTACTTC
CASSDPGLAGVLSFYEQYF
>.|TRBV7-3|TRBJ1-1|.
TGTGCCAGCAGCTTATCAGGGCGGAACACTGAAGCTTTCTTT
CASSLSGRNTEAFF
>.|TRBV4-1|TRBJ1-1|TRBD1
TGCGCCAGCAGCCAAGACGACAGGGGAAAAACTGAAGCTTTCTTT
CASSQDDRGKTEAFF
>.|TRBV24-1|TRBJ2-1|.
TGTGCCACCAGTGACAGACACCATAGCTCCTACAATGAGCAGTTCTTC
CATSDRHHSSYNEQFF
>.|TRBV6-1|TRBJ2-1|.
TGTGCCAGCAGTGGGATAAGCGACTGGCTATACGATGAGCAGTTCTTC
CASSGISDWLYDEQFF
>.|TRBV11-2|TRBJ1-3|TRBD1
TGTGCCAGCAGCTTAAAAGGGACAGGGCTATTCTCTGGAAACACCATATATTTT
CASSLKGTGLFSGNTIYF
>few|TRBV9|TRBJ1-5|.
TGTGCCAGCAGCGTAGCGGGAAATAGCAATCAGCCCCAGCATTTT
CASSVAGNSNQPQHF
>.|TRBV9|TRBJ2-1|TRBD2
TGTGCCAGCAGCGTATTGTCTAGCGGGAGCAATGAGCAGTTCTTC
CASSVLSSGSNEQFF
>.|TRBV7-3|TRBJ2-3|TRBD2
TGTGCCAGCAGCCCGAGCGGGGGGGCCAGTACAGATACGCAGTATTTT
CASSPSGGASTDTQYF
>.|TRBV7-8|TRBJ2-2|.
TGTGCCAACTCGGAGGGCGCGAACACCGGGGAGCTGTTTTTT
CANSEGANTGELFF
>.|TRBV20-1|TRBJ1-2|.
TGCAGTGCTAGTCCCAGGGGCGACAACTATGGCTACACCTTC
CSASPRGDNYGYTF
>once|TRBV10-1|TRBJ2-7|TRBD2
TGCGCCAGCAGTCGGACTAGCGGGGGCTACGAGCAGTACTTC
CASSRTSGGYEQYF
>.|TRBV11-2|TRBJ2-2|TRBD2
TGTGCCAGTAACCTACTAGCGGGGGCTATAAACACCGGGGAGCTGTTTTTT
CASNLLAGAINTGELFF
>once|TRBV30|TRBJ1-4|TRBD1
TGTGCCTGGAGTGTCGACAGGGGAAGTTGGTCTAATGAAAAACTGTTTTTT
CAWSVDRGSWSNEKLFF
>once|TRBV7-9|TRBJ2-7|.
TGTGCCAGCAGCTTATTAGCGTCTAGTCGCGGCGAGCAGTACTTC
CASSLLASSRGEQYF
>.|TRBV3-1/TRBV3-2|TRBJ2-2|.
TGTGCCAGCAGCCAAGATCTAGTAACCACCGGGGAGCTGTTTTTT
CASSQDLVTTGELFF
>few|TRBV12-3/TRBV12-4|TRBJ1-3|.
TGTGCCACTTCAGGGGCCGGAAACACCATATATTTT
CATSGAGNTIYF
>.|TRBV4-2|TRBJ2-1|TRBD1
TGTGCCAGCAGCCAAGAGCCCCCGGACAGGCCCAATGAGCAGTTCTTC
CASSQEPPDRPNEQFF
>.|TRBV18|TRBJ2-1|TRBD2
TGTGCCAGCTCACCCCTAGCGGGAGGCTCCAATGAGCAGTTCTTC
CASSPLAGGSNEQFF
>.|TRBV4-3|TRBJ2-4|.
TGCGCCAGCAGCCAAGAATTGTGGAGTAGCCTCGAAAACATTCAGTACTTC
CASSQELWSSLENIQYF
>.|TRBV27|TRBJ2-3|TRBD1
TGTGCCAGCAGAAAACCCCCAGGGGGTTTACGAGATACGCAGTATTTT
CASRKPPGGLRDTQYF
>.|TRBV11-2|TRBJ1-4|.
TGTGCCAGCAGCTCCGTTAGGGGCGGTGAAAAACTGTTTTTT
CASSSVRGGEKLFF
>.|TRBV7-2|TRBJ2-3|.
TGTGCCAGCAGCTTAGCGAGAGCCACAGATACGCAGTATTTT
CASSLARATDTQYF
>.|TRBV28|TRBJ2-1|TRBD2
TGTGCCAGCAGCCTTAGCGGGACCTACAATGAGCAGTTCTTC
CASSLSGTYNEQFF
>.|TRBV11-2|TRBJ1-1|TRBD1
TGTGCCAGCAGCTTAGAAGCAGGGGGAAGCACTGAAGCTTTCTTT
CASSLEAGGSTEAFF
>.|TRBV19|TRBJ2-3|TRBD2
TGTGCCAGTAGTATTCTAGCGGGGGGGCGTAGCACAGATACGCAGTATTTT
CASSILAGGRSTDTQYF
>.|TRBV5-1|TRBJ2-7|TRBD2
TGCGCCAGGAGCGGGGCTAGCGGGGCCTCGGAGCAGTACTTC
CARSGASGASEQYF
>.|TRBV5-4|TRBJ1-1|.
TGTGCCAGCAGCTTTCATTTGGACTCTGAAGCTTTCTTT
CASSFHLDSEAFF
>.|TRBV27|TRBJ2-5|.
TGTGCCAGCAGGACTGCGGGTCCCCCATGGACCCAGTACTTC
CASRTAGPPWTQYF
>.|TRBV10-3|TRBJ1-2|TRBD1
TGTGCCATCAGTGGAGGACAGGGGGAGAACTATGGCTACACCTTC
CAISGGQGENYGYTF
>few|TRBV7-6|TRBJ1-2|TRBD1
TGTGCCAGCAGCTCCCCGGACAGGGGGCAGAGTGGCTACACCTTC
CASSSPDRGQSGYTF
>.|TRBV7-3|TRBJ2-1|TRBD2
TGTGCCAGCAGCTCTCAAGCGGGGGTCTCCTACAATGAGCAGTTCTTC
CASSSQAGVSYNEQFF
>.|TRBV7-2|TRBJ2-1|.
TGTGCCAGCAGCTTCCTTGGGCCCTACAATGAGCAGTTCTTC
CASSFLGPYNEQFF